This entry concerns a single T cell receptor (beta chain). Germline CDR1 reads SNHLY; CDR2 reads FYNNEI. The length of the CDR3 is 14 residues. With 2 bases removed from V and 4 bases from J, the gap between germline ends came to 9 bases. This sample was included in a study of blood T cell repertoires in COVID-19. Study overall: Sites across the United States, Italy and Spain contributed samples from acute and convalescent COVID-19. The analysed material was cDNA or gDNA that came from T cells, B-cell-depleted T cells, or PBMCs.

Per the original data handling: Amplification of reference gene primers provided the estimated nucleated cell counts. The data were produced by immunoSEQ multiplex PCR, yet TCRdb's version contains in-frame clones alone and is incomplete. The V and J calls and clone size come from that table; D and trimming were worked out from the DNA. Here the sample spans 430,000 or so clones, 70% to 90% being singletons. The chain employs TRBV2 and TRBJ1-3, with D possibly being TRBD1 (6 bases). Sequencing used peripheral blood. The TCR sequence derives from a man aged 18 to 30 with COVID-19, enrolled during active disease. The CDR3 DNA reads TGTGCCAGCAGTGAACAGGGGCCAGGAAACACCATATATTTT. Its protein is CASSEQGPGNTIYF.